These 13 T cell receptor beta chains originate from one sample sequenced in a study of blood T cells in healthy people across ages. The authors ran a second PCR of about 6 to 11 cycles using a sample-barcoded 5' primer and a J-beta primer mix. MiXCR was run by TCRdb on the 5' RACE reads, yielding one entry per CDR3 protein. The sample shows about 510,000 distinct CDR3 sequences, about 27% of them seen only once. These records were also assigned to another study, of T cells of mothers and their children.

Sequenced material: blood. The receptors were sampled from a boy aged 2-9 years in good health.

Of note for this clonotype: The germline gene is not matched at one end of the junction; a read error may be the cause. The gene calls are TRBV5-1 and TRBJ2-5; D might be TRBD2 (6 bases). The germline gives CDR1 SGHRS, CDR2 YFSETQ. This CDR3 has 16 residues. CDR3 in DNA: TGCGCCAGCAGCTTAAACCCTGGGGGGTACCAAGAGACCCAGTGCTTC. It translates to CASSLNPGGYQETQCF. The full variable domain, completed using reference TRBV5-1 and TRBJ2-5, is KAGVTQTPRYLIKTRGQQVTLSCSPISGHRSVSWYQQTPGQGLQFLFEYFSETQRNKGNFPGRFSGRQFSNSRSEMNVSTLELGDSALYLCASSLNPGGYQETQCFGPGTRLLVL.

The chain's CDR3 is CASSKEGQSNEKLFF. The CDR3 nucleotides read TGTGCCAGCAGCAAAGAGGGACAGTCTAATGAAAAACTGTTTTTT. The chain employs TRBV7-2 and TRBJ1-4, with 7 positions matching TRBD1. J gave up 3 bases and V 5 bases, and 6 bases lay outside the gene matches. The germline gives CDR1 SGHTA, CDR2 FQGNSA. CDR3 length equals 15 residues.

In the case of this clonotype: One end of the junction fails to match germline, which may point to a read error. The J gene is TRBJ2-5, the V gene TRBV4-3; 11 positions match TRBD2. The J call may be mistaken, given a closer DNA end match to TRBJ2-7. Germline V CDR1 and CDR2: LGHNA, YSLEER. The CDR3 contains 16 residues. The CDR3 region is CAGSPKGTSGTYEQYF. CDR3 coding DNA: TGCGCCGGCAGTCCTAAAGGGACTAGCGGAACCTACGAGCAGTACTTC.

This clonotype was counted a few times. This chain joins TRBV7-3 and TRBJ2-1, with 11 positions matching TRBD2. The CDR3 has 15 residues. Trimming took 3 bases from V and 7 from J; bases not matched to a gene: 5. The germline V gene has CDR1 SGHTA and CDR2 FQGTGA. CDR3 nucleotides: TGTGCCAGCAGCTTGAGTAGCGGGGGGGTGAATGAGCAGTTCTTC. Its protein product is CASSLSSGGVNEQFF.

This chain joins TRBV21-1 and TRBJ1-4. TRBV21-1 is a pseudogene segment. The CDR3 is 13 amino acids. The CDR3 protein is CASSKDPNEKLFF. CDR3 in DNA: TGTGCCAGCAGCAAAGACCCTAATGAAAAACTGTTTTTT.

In this sample, this clonotype turned up a few times. This sequence joins TRBV9 and TRBJ2-4, with TRBD1 identical over 8 bases. Germline V gene sequence: CDR1 SGDLS, CDR2 YYNGEE. This CDR3 has 14 amino acids. The V segment lost 4 bases and the J segment 7 bases; nucleotides outside the gene matches: 7. In DNA form, the CDR3 reads TGTGCCAGCAGCCGACAGGGGACGGATAACATTCAGTACTTC. This translates into CASSRQGTDNIQYF.

The chain employs TRBV10-3 and TRBJ2-1, with TRBD1 identical over 7 bases. Germline V gene data show CDR1 as ENHRY and CDR2 as SYGVKD. The CDR3 runs to 13 residues. The V gene end was trimmed by 6 bases and the J gene end by 6 bases; junction bases not matched to a gene: 5. Here the CDR3 DNA reads TGTGCCATCAGATGGGACAGAGGCAATGAGCAGTTCTTC. Its translation is CAIRWDRGNEQFF.

The J gene is TRBJ1-6, the V gene TRBV27; TRBD1 aligns across 8 bases. With V trimmed by 3 bases and J by 9 bases, 7 bases remained unmatched. Germline-derived CDR1 and CDR2 are MNHEY and SMNVEV (reference sequence). The length of the CDR3 is 15 residues. CDR3 in amino acids: CASSLAGGFTSPLHF. CDR3 sequence (DNA): TGTGCCAGCAGTTTGGCAGGGGGCTTTACTTCACCCCTCCACTTT.

This clonotype was seen a handful of times. The V and J genes are TRBV10-3 and TRBJ2-2; 10 bases agree with TRBD2. Germline CDR1 ENHRY, CDR2 SYGVKD. This CDR3 has 15 residues. Germline trimming cut 5 bases from V and 2 bases from J; bases unmatched to any gene: 2. The DNA of the CDR3 is TGTGCCATCAGTCTAGCGGGGGACAACACCGGGGAGCTGTTTTTT. Residues: CAISLAGDNTGELFF.

CDR3 loop: CASSHTPRGNEQFF. As DNA, the CDR3 is TGTGCCAGTAGCCACACCCCGAGAGGCAATGAGCAGTTCTTC. This chain joins TRBV19 and TRBJ2-1, with D unclear. Germline V gene sequence: CDR1 LNHDA, CDR2 SQIVND (reference sequence). The CDR3 covers 14 residues. V lost 6 bases to trimming and J lost 6 bases, with 15 bases between them. The full variable domain, in which reference TRBV19 and TRBJ2-1 provide the parts outside the CDR3, is DGGITQSPKYLFRKEGQNVTLSCEQNLNHDAMYWYRQDPGQGLRLIYYSQIVNDFQKGDIAEGYSVSREKKESFPLTVTSAQKNPTAFYLCASSHTPRGNEQFFGPGTRLTVL.

The V call is TRBV7-9, the J call TRBJ1-2; the D is unclear. Trimming shortened V by 0 bases and J by 8 bases, and 7 bases separated the two germline ends. Germline V gene sequence: CDR1 SEHNR, CDR2 FQNEAQ (reference sequence). CDR3 length: 12 amino acids. The CDR3 DNA is TGTGCCAGCAGCTTAGCCGAGGACGGCTACACCTTC. The encoded protein is CASSLAEDGYTF.

This clonotype was observed a handful of times. The rearrangement joins TRBV12-3 or TRBV12-4 to TRBJ2-5; D is possibly TRBD2 (6 bases). The length of the CDR3 is 13 residues. The V gene lost 1 base and the J gene lost 5 bases, with 8 bases spanning the gap. The CDR3 here is CASSLGDWETQYF. The CDR3 region has the DNA TGTGCCAGCAGTTTAGGGGACTGGGAGACCCAGTACTTC.

The chain joins TRBV7-9 to TRBJ1-1; tentative D call: TRBD1 (5 bases). CDR1 is SEHNR, CDR2 FQNEAQ, per germline (reference sequence). Trimming shortened V by 3 bases and J by 11 bases, and 16 bases separated the two germline ends. This CDR3 spans 13 amino acids. DNA for the CDR3: TGTGCCAGCAGCTTGGTAAACACCGAGGGGGCTTTCTTT. This encodes CASSLVNTEGAFF.